Each of the 30 T cell receptor beta chains below was sequenced from the same sample in a study of T-cell reconstitution after alpha-beta-depleted transplantation in children. Preparation of the TCRbeta library was carried out with unique molecular identifiers. From the PCR reads, TCRdb called clonotypes with MiXCR, one entry per CDR3 protein. The repertoire holds 100,000 to 120,000 distinct CDR3 sequences, about 6% seen once, with roughly 24% in the top ten. Specimen: PBMCs, mostly from graft donor cells, collected 360 days after TCRalphabeta/CD19-depleted stem cell transplant. The receptors derive from a male patient aged 2-9 years who had a stem cell transplant for acute lymphoblastic leukemia, so the T cells may come from the graft donor.

In its sample, this clonotype was seen many times. The rearrangement joins TRBV6-1 to TRBJ2-1; 14 nucleotides align to TRBD2. The CDR3 consists of 16 residues. Germline lookup yields CDR1 MNHNS and CDR2 SASEGT. V shed 4 bases, J shed 7 bases, and the junction held 6 bases outside the gene matches. The CDR3, as DNA: TGTGCCAGCAGTGCCCCGGGACTAGCGGGAGTAAATGAGCAGTTCTTC. Amino acid sequence: CASSAPGLAGVNEQFF.

This clonotype showed up just a few times. V usage is TRBV28 and J usage is TRBJ1-4; 9 bases fit TRBD1. Germline CDR1 reads MDHEN; CDR2 reads SYDVKM. CDR3 length equals 15 residues. V trimming: 5 bases; J trimming: 7 bases; junction bases outside the gene matches: 8. CDR3 amino acids: CASSIPGTGFEKLFF. The CDR3 DNA reads as TGTGCCAGCAGTATCCCAGGGACAGGGTTTGAAAAACTGTTTTTT.

This clonotype was seen repeatedly, ten times or more. The chain recombines TRBV11-2 with TRBJ2-2; D unresolved. The germline V and J ends were trimmed by 7 bases and 6 bases, with 6 bases remaining between them. CDR3 size: 11 residues. CDR1 and CDR2 from the germline V gene are SGHAT and FQNNGV. Here the CDR3 reads CASTLSGELFF. The CDR3 bases are TGTGCCAGCACCCTGTCCGGGGAGCTGTTTTTT.

The sample holds many counts of this clonotype. The chain is built from TRBV12-3 or TRBV12-4 and TRBJ1-2; no clear D. V shed 3 bases and J shed 1 base, with 6 bases lying between them. This CDR3 has 13 amino acids. The DNA for the CDR3 is TGTGCCAGCAGTTTCGACGGTAACTATGGCTACACCTTC. Its protein product is CASSFDGNYGYTF.

This clonotype was recorded at least ten times. The chain recombines TRBV5-1 with TRBJ2-5, with D tentatively TRBD2 (7 bases). CDR1 and CDR2 from the germline V gene are SGHRS and YFSETQ. Trimming removed 6 bases at V and 5 bases at J, with 20 bases between. The CDR3 extends over 15 amino acids. CDR3 nucleotides: TGCGCCAGCACCCTTCGGATGGGGGGGCCGGAGACCCAGTACTTC. This encodes CASTLRMGGPETQYF.

This clonotype was seen ten or more times. The J gene is TRBJ2-5, the V gene TRBV29-1, with a weak D call TRBD2 (7 bases). Between the trimmed V and J ends, which lost 6 bases and 4 bases, there was a span of 18 bases. The CDR3 consists of 14 residues. Germline values: CDR1 SQVTM, CDR2 ANQGSEA. CDR3 region: CSVVGGAAGETQYF. CDR3 DNA: TGCAGCGTGGTTGGGGGGGCCGCGGGAGAGACCCAGTACTTC. The full variable domain, with the rest looked up from reference TRBV29-1 and TRBJ2-5, is SAVISQKPSRDICQRGTSLTIQCQVDSQVTMMFWYRQQPGQSLTLIATANQGSEATYESGFVIDKFPISRPNLTFSTLTVSNMSPEDSSIYLCSVVGGAAGETQYFGPGTRLLVL.

This clonotype was seen ten or more times. This chain uses TRBV7-9 with TRBJ2-7, with a possible D match to TRBD2 (5 bases). The CDR3 has 14 amino acids. Germline loops: CDR1 SEHNR, CDR2 FQNEAQ (reference sequence). V lost 3 bases and J lost 2, with 11 bases in between. In DNA form, the CDR3 reads TGTGCCAGCAGCTTCGGAGAGGGCGCCTACGAGCAGTACTTC. This translates into CASSFGEGAYEQYF.

This clonotype has at least ten counts. V gene TRBV9 combines with J gene TRBJ1-4, with 10 bases aligning to TRBD1. Germline V lookup: CDR1 SGDLS, CDR2 YYNGEE. With 5 bases clipped from V and 0 bases from J, the junction kept 4 bases outside the gene matches. The length of the CDR3 is 16 residues. The DNA for the CDR3 is TGTGCCAGCAGTGAGGGACAGGGGACAACTAATGAAAAACTGTTTTTT. This encodes CASSEGQGTTNEKLFF.

The V gene is TRBV6-6, the J gene TRBJ1-1; D gene ambiguous. The germline gives CDR1 MNHNY, CDR2 SVGAGI (reference sequence). With 4 bases removed from V and 5 bases from J, the gap between germline ends came to 8 bases. CDR3 length: 12 residues. Written as DNA, the CDR3 is TGTGCCAGCAGTTTTGGGAGTACTGAAGCTTTCTTT. This codes for CASSFGSTEAFF.

This clonotype was counted many times. The V call is TRBV4-3, the J call TRBJ2-3; perhaps TRBD2 as D (5 bases). The CDR3 spans 15 residues. Germline lookup yields CDR1 LGHNA and CDR2 YSLEER. The ends were cut back, 1 base at V and 2 bases at J, with 10 bases in the middle. Here the CDR3 DNA reads TGCGCCAGCAGCCAAGGCGTGGAGGACACAGATACGCAGTATTTT. Protein: CASSQGVEDTDTQYF.

This clonotype was detected many times. The chain couples TRBV5-1 to TRBJ1-2, with 7 bases matching TRBD1. V lost 2 bases, J lost 1 base, and 11 bases stayed unmatched. The CDR3 is 17 amino acids. Germline loops: CDR1 SGHRS, CDR2 YFSETQ. The CDR3 nucleotides are TGCGCCAGCAGCTTTAAACCAGGACAGGAGTTTAACTATGGCTACACCTTC. This encodes CASSFKPGQEFNYGYTF.

This clonotype was observed at least ten times. This sequence joins TRBV20-1 and TRBJ2-7; 8 positions match TRBD2. This CDR3 spans 13 amino acids. The germline CDR1 and CDR2 sequences are DFQATT and SNEGSKA (reference sequence). V lost 6 bases, J lost 5 bases, and 9 bases stayed unmatched. CDR3 DNA sequence: TGCAGTGCCGCCCCCGGGGGGGGTGACGAGCAGTACTTC. This translates into CSAAPGGGDEQYF.

This clonotype was recorded at least ten times. This chain connects TRBV4-3 to TRBJ2-3; D perhaps matches TRBD2 (5 bases). V was shortened by 3 bases and J by 4 bases, with 11 bases between the two germline ends. The V gene's germline CDR1 is LGHNA and CDR2 YSLEER. The CDR3 has 14 residues. The CDR3 nucleotides are TGCGCCAGCAGCCAGTCTGGACTGGCAGATACGCAGTATTTT. Translated, it gives CASSQSGLADTQYF.

This clonotype was observed a few times. The rearrangement uses TRBV4-3 and TRBJ1-4, with a tentative D call TRBD1 (5 bases). The length of the CDR3 is 15 residues. V was cut by 4 bases and J by 3 bases, with 12 bases left in between. From germline, CDR1 is LGHNA and CDR2 YSLEER. In DNA form, the CDR3 reads TGCGCCAGCAGCCCCAGGGAAATAGCTAATGAAAAACTGTTTTTT. Amino acid sequence: CASSPREIANEKLFF.

In this sample, this clonotype turned up a few times. The chain combines TRBV6-5 with TRBJ1-2; D gene uncertain. From germline, CDR1 is MNHEY and CDR2 SVGAGI. The CDR3 extends over 15 amino acids. The V gene lost 0 bases and the J gene lost 4 bases, with 12 bases spanning the gap. DNA for the CDR3: TGTGCCAGCAGTTACTCCGACGGTTCCCCCTATGGCTACACCTTC. The encoded protein is CASSYSDGSPYGYTF.

The chain joins TRBV18 to TRBJ2-5; 7 nucleotides line up with TRBD2. The V segment lost 3 bases and the J segment 1 base; nucleotides outside the gene matches: 8. Per germline, CDR1 KGHSH and CDR2 LQKENI. The CDR3 contains 16 residues. The CDR3 DNA is TGTGCCAGCTCACCGGGAGGCGGGGGTCTCCAAGAGACCCAGTACTTC. It encodes CASSPGGGGLQETQYF.

This clonotype appeared a few times. The chain links TRBV30 to TRBJ1-1; D is unresolved. The CDR3 length is 13 residues. Trimming took 4 bases from V and 0 from J, leaving 9 bases between them. Germline assignment: CDR1 GTSNPN and CDR2 SVGIG (reference sequence). The CDR3 sequence: CAWTEILNTEAFF. In DNA form, the CDR3 reads TGTGCCTGGACGGAGATCTTGAACACTGAAGCTTTCTTT.

This clonotype was detected many times. The chain uses TRBV6-2 or TRBV6-3 and TRBJ1-1; tentative D call: TRBD1 (5 bases). The CDR3 spans 13 residues. Germline V gives CDR1 MNHEY, CDR2 SVGEGT. V dropped 0 bases and J dropped 11 bases, with 13 bases sitting between them. The CDR3 spells CASSYSKGRGAFF. CDR3 bases: TGTGCCAGCAGTTACTCGAAGGGTAGGGGCGCTTTCTTT.

Ten or more counts support this clonotype. The chain links TRBV27 to TRBJ1-1, with D tentatively TRBD1 (5 bases). V shed 6 bases and J shed 6 bases, with 14 bases lying between them. Germline CDR1 is MNHEY and CDR2 is SMNVEV (reference sequence). The CDR3 sequence is 13 residues long. The CDR3 sequence is CASRFGGGAEAFF. The CDR3 DNA reads TGTGCCAGCAGGTTTGGCGGGGGAGCTGAAGCTTTCTTT.

This clonotype was seen more than once but under ten times. J is TRBJ2-7 and V is TRBV28, with D possibly being TRBD1 (5 bases). Germline V lookup: CDR1 MDHEN, CDR2 SYDVKM. Trimming shortened V by 6 bases and J by 0 bases, and 12 bases separated the two germline ends. The CDR3 runs 14 residues. DNA of the CDR3: TGTGCCAGCAGGTCAGGGTTTAGCTCCTACGAGCAGTACTTC. Translated: CASRSGFSSYEQYF.

This clonotype was seen a handful of times. The chain employs TRBV6-1 and TRBJ2-5; D is unclear. Trimming shortened V by 6 bases and J by 1 base, and 9 bases separated the two germline ends. The CDR3 totals 13 residues. Germline lookup yields CDR1 MNHNS and CDR2 SASEGT. The CDR3 nucleotides read TGTGCCAGCAGCCCCTGGGGCCAAGAGACCCAGTACTTC. Translated: CASSPWGQETQYF.

This clonotype was seen a handful of times. The gene calls are TRBV24-1 and TRBJ2-5; TRBD1 might be the D (5 bases). Per germline, CDR1 KGHDR and CDR2 SFDVKD. The CDR3 consists of 15 residues. Trimming removed 2 bases at V and 1 base at J, with 10 bases between. DNA for the CDR3: TGTGCCACCAGTGATTGGGGCAGTACCCAAGAGACCCAGTACTTC. It codes for CATSDWGSTQETQYF.

This clonotype was seen ten or more times. The chain employs TRBV28 and TRBJ1-1; D call uncertain. Trimming took off 5 bases at V and 0 bases at J, with 10 bases between the two ends. CDR3 size: 14 residues. CDR1 MDHEN and CDR2 SYDVKM come from the germline V gene. CDR3 residues: CASSPQRLNTEAFF. CDR3 nucleotides: TGTGCCAGCAGTCCCCAACGATTGAACACTGAAGCTTTCTTT.

This clonotype was recorded at least ten times. J is TRBJ2-7 and V is TRBV20-1; 10 positions agree with TRBD1. This CDR3 spans 15 amino acids. Germline V gene lookup returns CDR1 DFQATT and CDR2 SNEGSKA (reference sequence). The junction had 6 bases not matched to a gene; V was cut back by 0 bases and J by 4 bases. The CDR3 sequence: CSARDRRTGGYEQYF. The CDR3 DNA follows: TGCAGTGCTAGAGATAGGCGGACAGGGGGTTACGAGCAGTACTTC.

This clonotype was picked up many times. The J gene is TRBJ1-2, the V gene TRBV24-1; D unresolved. Trimming removed 2 bases at V and 6 bases at J, with 15 bases between. The CDR3 runs to 15 residues. CDR1 is KGHDR and CDR2 is SFDVKD in the germline V gene. CDR3 bases: TGTGCCACCAGTGATTCGGGAAGGCGAAGAAATGGCTACACCTTC. Residues: CATSDSGRRRNGYTF.

This clonotype was seen many times. The CDR3 DNA follows: TGCAGCGTTGGCAGTAGCAGAGCATACGAGCAGTACTTC. This translates into CSVGSSRAYEQYF. The V and J genes are TRBV29-1 and TRBJ2-7; no clear D gene. This CDR3 is built from 13 residues. Between the trimmed V and J ends, which lost 4 bases and 4 bases, there was a span of 14 bases. CDR1 is SQVTM, CDR2 ANQGSEA, per germline.

This chain connects TRBV3-1 to TRBJ2-1; 10 nucleotides agree with TRBD1. V was pared by 4 bases and J by 0 bases, with 6 bases of the junction left unmatched. Germline V lookup: CDR1 LGHDT, CDR2 YNNKEL (reference sequence). CDR3 length equals 17 residues. The CDR3 coding sequence is TGTGCCAGCAGCCTGCAGACAGGGGGCCTCTCCTACAATGAGCAGTTCTTC. It codes for CASSLQTGGLSYNEQFF.

This clonotype was observed a few times. The V and J genes are TRBV7-9 and TRBJ2-5; no clear D. Germline CDR1 SEHNR, CDR2 FQNEAQ (reference sequence). The CDR3 is 12 amino acids. Between the trimmed V and J ends, which lost 4 bases and 4 bases, there was a span of 7 bases. The CDR3 nucleotides read TGTGCCAGCAGCTGGCCAGCAGAGACCCAGTACTTC. Its translation: CASSWPAETQYF.

Concerning this clonotype itself: The junction departs from the called germline gene at one end, perhaps through a read error. The chain uses TRBV20-1 and TRBJ1-2; weak D call: TRBD1 (5 bases). Germline values: CDR1 DFQATT, CDR2 SNEGSKA (reference sequence). This CDR3 region has 11 residues. The CDR3 nucleotides read TGCAGTGCTAGAAGTCAGGGAAGGATGGGATTC. Its translation is CSARSQGRMGF.

This clonotype occurred many times. J is TRBJ2-3 and V is TRBV20-1; no clear D. Germline CDR1 reads DFQATT; CDR2 reads SNEGSKA (reference sequence). The ends were cut back, 3 bases at V and 6 bases at J, with 16 bases in the middle. The CDR3 covers 14 residues. This CDR3 is CSASSTDRVDTQYF. DNA for the CDR3: TGCAGTGCTAGCTCTACCGACCGCGTGGATACGCAGTATTTT.